The clone carrying this T cell receptor (beta chain) was seen more than once but under ten times. Its antigen is as yet unknown. For the second PCR, which ran for about 6 to 11 cycles, a sample-barcoded 5' primer and a J-beta primer mix were used. The authors tagged each cDNA molecule using a template-switch adaptor with 12 random nucleotides. TCRdb called the 5' RACE reads again in MiXCR, with one record for every CDR3 protein. The sample yields around 800,000 distinct CDR3 sequences, approximately 65% seen once. The CDR3 consists of 18 residues. Germline V gives CDR1 MNHEY, CDR2 SMNVEV (reference sequence). Trimming took 10 bases from V and 2 from J; bases not matched to a gene: 18. This record belongs to a study of blood T cells in healthy people across ages. Study results and limitations: Diversity of TCR beta per million T cells declined in a roughly linear way with age.

About 9.9 milliliters of peripheral blood were drawn from each donor. The sequence came from a man aged 30 to 45 in good health. The gene calls are TRBV27 and TRBJ2-1; 9 bases fit TRBD2. The sample comprised blood. Here the CDR3 reads CATTVLSARGGAYNEQFF. The CDR3 coding sequence is TGTGCCACCACAGTTTTATCGGCGCGCGGGGGGGCCTACAATGAGCAGTTCTTC.